A selection of T cell receptor beta chains follows, all from one sample in a study of neurological immune-mediated disorders. TCRdb analysed the 5' RACE reads with MiXCR anew, one entry per CDR3 protein. This sample yields about 59,000 distinct CDR3 sequences, of which 3.5% to 4.5% are seen a single time; less than 2.5% belongs to the top ten. The specimen sequenced was PBMCs. The receptors shown here come from a woman between 50 and 59 years old with multiple sclerosis. Each CDR3 is given with its conserved first and last residue. A D gene is named only where the DNA matches it firmly. Clone sizes are given selectively: once, few, many, or a class where the clone is expanded.

15,-,many,TRBV3-1,TRBJ1-5,TGTGCCAGCAGCCAAGGACAGCAAAGCAATCAGCCCCAGCATTTT,CASSQGQQSNQPQHF
15,-,many,TRBV20-1,TRBJ1-3,TGCAGTGCTAGACCAGTGGGGGACTCTGGAAACACCATATATTTT,CSARPVGDSGNTIYF
14,TRBD1,many,TRBV12-3/TRBV12-4,TRBJ1-5,TGTGCCAGCGACAGGGCGGGGAGCAATCAGCCCCAGCATTTT,CASDRAGSNQPQHF
15,TRBD2,many,TRBV12-3/TRBV12-4,TRBJ2-1,TGTGCCAGCAGTATGACTAGCGGGAGTCCGGGTGAGCAGTTCTTC,CASSMTSGSPGEQFF
15,-,many,TRBV12-3/TRBV12-4,TRBJ1-2,TGTGCCAGCAGTTTGGGCCGACAGACCCTCGGCGGCTACACCTTC,CASSLGRQTLGGYTF
14,TRBD1,-,TRBV18,TRBJ2-5,TGTGCCAGCTCACCCGGACAGGCCGAGGAGACCCAGTACTTC,CASSPGQAEETQYF
16,-,many,TRBV12-3/TRBV12-4,TRBJ2-2,TGTGCCAGCAGTTTAGCGTCAGGGGCCAACACCGGGGAGCTGTTTTTT,CASSLASGANTGELFF
14,-,many,TRBV12-1,TRBJ2-1,TGTGCCAGCAGCTTTGGGCGGGGTGTCAATGAGCAGTTCTTC,CASSFGRGVNEQFF
13,-,many,TRBV20-1,TRBJ2-3,TGCAGTGCTAAAAGGGGGGTCGCAGATACGCAGTATTTT,CSAKRGVADTQYF
12,-,many,TRBV5-1,TRBJ2-7,TGCGCCAGCAGCCAACCTTCCTACGAGCAGTACTTC,CASSQPSYEQYF
18,TRBD2,few,TRBV6-2/TRBV6-3,TRBJ2-1,TGTGCCAGCAGCGGGACTAGCGGGACCCCACCGAGTCGAAATGAGCAGTTCTTC,CASSGTSGTPPSRNEQFF
13,TRBD1,many,TRBV29-1,TRBJ1-2,TGCAGCGTCGCGGACAGGGGAAACTATGGCTACACCTTC,CSVADRGNYGYTF
16,TRBD2,many,TRBV7-2,TRBJ2-3,TGTGCCAGCAGCTTAGTAGCTAGCGGGACCACAGATACGCAGTATTTT,CASSLVASGTTDTQYF
14,-,many,TRBV3-1,TRBJ2-1,TGTGCCAGCAGCCATTCAGCGATGGGGAATGAGCAGTTCTTC,CASSHSAMGNEQFF
12,-,many,TRBV7-6,TRBJ1-2,TGTGCCAGCAGCTTAGATGGGTGGGGCTACACCTTC,CASSLDGWGYTF
13,-,many,TRBV25-1,TRBJ1-3,TGTGCCAGCAGTGAATTGCGGTGGAACACCATATATTTT,CASSELRWNTIYF
16,TRBD2,many,TRBV3-1,TRBJ2-5,TGTGCCAGCAGCCAAGAAGTGGGACTAGCGGGAGAGACCCAGTACTTC,CASSQEVGLAGETQYF
16,TRBD1,few,TRBV7-8,TRBJ1-5,TGTGCCAGCAGCTTAACGACATGGACAGGGGGAAGGCCCCAGCATTTT,CASSLTTWTGGRPQHF
15,TRBD2,many,TRBV5-6,TRBJ2-7,TGTGCCAGCAGCCTTCTCGGGGGGTTAGGATACGAGCAGTACTTC,CASSLLGGLGYEQYF
13,TRBD1,many,TRBV20-1,TRBJ2-1,TGCAGTGTCCCGGGACAGGGGAACAATGAGCAGTTCTTC,CSVPGQGNNEQFF
16,-,-,TRBV18,TRBJ1-1,TGTGCCAGCTCACCAAAAATTTATGGGGAGGGCACTGAAGCTTTCTTT,CASSPKIYGEGTEAFF
13,TRBD2,many,TRBV7-9,TRBJ2-4,TGTGCCAGCAATTTCGGGGGGACGGACATTCAGTACTTC,CASNFGGTDIQYF
12,-,many,TRBV5-6,TRBJ2-3,TGTGCCAGCAGCAGGTATCCGGATACGCAGTATTTT,CASSRYPDTQYF
13,-,once,TRBV18,TRBJ2-7,TGTGCCAGCTCAAACCGACAAATCCACGAGCAGTACTTC,CASSNRQIHEQYF
15,-,-,TRBV14,TRBJ1-4,TGTGCCAGCAGCCAAGGAGGGGAGTTAGGTGAAAAACTGTTTTTT,CASSQGGELGEKLFF
15,-,many,TRBV19,TRBJ1-5,TGTGCCAGTAGTTCCCCGGGACACCCTAATCAGCCCCAGCATTTT,CASSSPGHPNQPQHF
10,-,many,TRBV20-1,TRBJ2-3,TGCAGTGCTTCGACAGATACGCAGTATTTT,CSASTDTQYF
15,-,-,TRBV20-1,TRBJ2-3,TGCAGTGCTAAGCTTGGGGCAACTAGCACAGATACGCAGTATTTT,CSAKLGATSTDTQYF
15,TRBD2,many,TRBV12-3/TRBV12-4,TRBJ2-1,TGTGCCAGCAGCAAACGCGGCGGGGGAGGGAATGAGCAGTTCTTC,CASSKRGGGGNEQFF
13,-,many,TRBV29-1,TRBJ2-5,TGCAGCGTTGATTCTAGCGCCCAAGAGACCCAGTACTTC,CSVDSSAQETQYF
16,TRBD2,many,TRBV5-1,TRBJ2-3,TGCGCCAGCAGCTTGCGGACTAGCGAAGGGGCAGATACGCAGTATTTT,CASSLRTSEGADTQYF
14,-,few,TRBV20-1,TRBJ1-1,TGCAGTGCTAGACCCCCCCCAGGGATGACTGAAGCTTTCTTT,CSARPPPGMTEAFF
17,-,few,TRBV6-6,TRBJ1-2,TGTGCCAGCAGTTACTCGATGGGCAGGGGAGATAACTATGGCTACACCTTC,CASSYSMGRGDNYGYTF
17,TRBD1,many,TRBV5-6,TRBJ1-1,TGTGCCAGCAGCTTCCGGAAACCGGGACAGGGGTGGACTGAAGCTTTCTTT,CASSFRKPGQGWTEAFF
14,-,many,TRBV6-6,TRBJ1-1,TGTGCCGGTACCAACAGGGTGGGGAGCACTGAAGCTTTCTTT,CAGTNRVGSTEAFF
14,-,many,TRBV6-2/TRBV6-3,TRBJ1-1,TGTGCCAGCAGTTACGTGGAGGGTAGGGCTGAAGCTTTCTTT,CASSYVEGRAEAFF
12,-,many,TRBV7-9,TRBJ1-1,TGTGCCAGCAGCGGTACGGGAGCTGGAGCTTTCTTT,CASSGTGAGAFF
15,-,many,TRBV5-6,TRBJ1-4,TGTGCCAGCAGCCTATCCGGGAACCGGGGTGCCTGGGTGTTTTTT,CASSLSGNRGAWVFF
15,TRBD2,many,TRBV10-3,TRBJ2-7,TGTGCCATCAGCAAGACTAGCGGACCTAACTACGAGCAGTACTTC,CAISKTSGPNYEQYF
15,TRBD2,-,TRBV6-2/TRBV6-3,TRBJ2-7,TGTGCCAGCAGCCTCGGACTAGCGGGGGCCTACGAGCAGTACTTC,CASSLGLAGAYEQYF
13,TRBD1,-,TRBV9,TRBJ2-2,TGTGCCAGCAGCCCAAGGACAGGCGGGGAGCTGTTTTTT,CASSPRTGGELFF
15,-,-,TRBV7-2,TRBJ2-3,TGTGCCAGCACCACCCAGGCAGGGGCGGGAGATACGCAGTATTTT,CASTTQAGAGDTQYF
13,-,few,TRBV4-1,TRBJ1-2,TGCGCCAGCAGCGAGGGGATAGACTATGGCTACACCTTC,CASSEGIDYGYTF
14,TRBD2,many,TRBV20-1,TRBJ2-3,TGCAGTGCTAGCCGGCGGGAGGGCCCAGATACGCAGTATTTT,CSASRREGPDTQYF